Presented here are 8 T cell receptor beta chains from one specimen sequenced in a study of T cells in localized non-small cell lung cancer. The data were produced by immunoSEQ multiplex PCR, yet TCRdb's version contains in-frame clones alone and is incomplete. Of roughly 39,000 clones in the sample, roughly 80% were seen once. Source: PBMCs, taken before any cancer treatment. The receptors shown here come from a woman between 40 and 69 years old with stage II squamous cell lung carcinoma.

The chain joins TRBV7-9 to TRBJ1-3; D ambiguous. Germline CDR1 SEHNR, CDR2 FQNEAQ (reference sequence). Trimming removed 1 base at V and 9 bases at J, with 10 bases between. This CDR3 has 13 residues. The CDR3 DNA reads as TGTGCCAGCAGCTTAGAAGGCGGTAGCACCATATATTTT. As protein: CASSLEGGSTIYF.

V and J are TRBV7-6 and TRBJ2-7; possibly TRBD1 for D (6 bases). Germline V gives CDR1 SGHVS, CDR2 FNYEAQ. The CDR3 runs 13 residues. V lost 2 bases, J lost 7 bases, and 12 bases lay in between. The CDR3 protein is CASSLTRGGEQYF. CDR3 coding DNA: TGTGCCAGCAGCTTAACTCGAGGGGGAGAGCAGTACTTC. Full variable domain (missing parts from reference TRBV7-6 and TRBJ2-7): GAGVSQSPRYKVTKRGQDVALRCDPISGHVSLYWYRQALGQGPEFLTYFNYEAQQDKSGLPNDRFSAERPEGSISTLTIQRTEQRDSAMYRCASSLTRGGEQYFGPGTRLTVT.

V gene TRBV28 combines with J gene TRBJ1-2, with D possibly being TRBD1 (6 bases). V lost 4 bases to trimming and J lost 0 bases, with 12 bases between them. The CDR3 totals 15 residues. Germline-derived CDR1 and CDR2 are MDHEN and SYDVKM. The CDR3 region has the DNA TGTGCCAGCAGTTCGGGGGGGGCGTCTAACTATGGCTACACCTTC. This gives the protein CASSSGGASNYGYTF.

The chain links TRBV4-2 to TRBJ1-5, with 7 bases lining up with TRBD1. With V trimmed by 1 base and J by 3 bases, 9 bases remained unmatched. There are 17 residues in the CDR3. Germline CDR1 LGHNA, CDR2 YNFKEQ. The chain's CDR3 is CASSQVAGTANNQPQHF. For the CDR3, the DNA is TGTGCCAGCAGCCAAGTCGCCGGGACAGCCAACAATCAGCCCCAGCATTTT.

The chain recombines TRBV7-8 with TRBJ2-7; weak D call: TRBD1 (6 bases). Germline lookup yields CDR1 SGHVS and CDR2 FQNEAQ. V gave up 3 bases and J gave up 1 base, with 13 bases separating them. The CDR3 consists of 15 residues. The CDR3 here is CASSLGTGTSYEQYF. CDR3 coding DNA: TGTGCCAGCAGCTTGGGGACGGGGACATCCTACGAGCAGTACTTC.

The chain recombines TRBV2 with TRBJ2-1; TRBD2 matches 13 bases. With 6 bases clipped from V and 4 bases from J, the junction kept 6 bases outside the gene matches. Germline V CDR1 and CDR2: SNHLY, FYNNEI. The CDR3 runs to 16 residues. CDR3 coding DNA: TGTGCCAGCAGGGACCGGACTAGCGGGGGATACAATGAGCAGTTCTTC. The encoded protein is CASRDRTSGGYNEQFF.

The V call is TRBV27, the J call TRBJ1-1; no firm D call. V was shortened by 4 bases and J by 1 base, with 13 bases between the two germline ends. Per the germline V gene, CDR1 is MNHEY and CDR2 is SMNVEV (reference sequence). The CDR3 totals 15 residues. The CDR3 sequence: CASSSLGAANTEAFF. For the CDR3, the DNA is TGTGCCAGCAGTTCCCTAGGAGCCGCGAACACTGAAGCTTTCTTT.

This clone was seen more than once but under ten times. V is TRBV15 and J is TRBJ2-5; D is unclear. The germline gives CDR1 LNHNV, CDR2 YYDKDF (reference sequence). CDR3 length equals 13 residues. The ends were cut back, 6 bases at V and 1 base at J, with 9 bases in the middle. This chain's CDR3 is CATREKTQETQYF. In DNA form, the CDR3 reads TGTGCCACCAGAGAGAAGACCCAAGAGACCCAGTACTTC.